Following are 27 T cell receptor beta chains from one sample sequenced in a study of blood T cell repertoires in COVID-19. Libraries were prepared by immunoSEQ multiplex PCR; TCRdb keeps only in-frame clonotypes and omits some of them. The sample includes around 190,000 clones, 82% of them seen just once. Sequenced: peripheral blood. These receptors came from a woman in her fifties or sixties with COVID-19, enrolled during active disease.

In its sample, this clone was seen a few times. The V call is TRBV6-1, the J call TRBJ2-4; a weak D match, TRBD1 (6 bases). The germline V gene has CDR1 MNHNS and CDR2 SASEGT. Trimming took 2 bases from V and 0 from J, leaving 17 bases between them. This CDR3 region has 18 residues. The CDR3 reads CASSELGGVALAKNIQYF. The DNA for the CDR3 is TGTGCCAGCAGTGAACTAGGGGGAGTGGCCTTAGCCAAAAACATTCAGTACTTC.

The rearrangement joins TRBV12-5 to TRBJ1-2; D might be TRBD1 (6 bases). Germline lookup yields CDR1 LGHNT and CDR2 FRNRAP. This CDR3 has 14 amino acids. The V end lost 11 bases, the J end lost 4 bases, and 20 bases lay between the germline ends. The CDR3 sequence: CAAPVQGPLYGYTF. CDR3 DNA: TGTGCTGCACCCGTCCAGGGGCCCCTCTATGGCTACACCTTC.

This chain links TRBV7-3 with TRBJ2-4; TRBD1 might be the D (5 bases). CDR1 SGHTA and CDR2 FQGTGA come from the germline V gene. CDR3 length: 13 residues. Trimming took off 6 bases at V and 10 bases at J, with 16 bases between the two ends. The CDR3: CASSSLQGQIQYF. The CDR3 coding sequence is TGTGCCAGCAGTTCCCTCCAGGGTCAGATTCAGTACTTC.

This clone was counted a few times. Here the CDR3 DNA reads TGTGCCAGCTCACTAGCCAACCCCGATCAGCCCCAGCATTTT. Its translation: CASSLANPDQPQHF. The chain combines TRBV18 with TRBJ1-5, with no clear D. The germline CDR1 and CDR2 sequences are KGHSH and LQKENI. The CDR3 extends over 14 amino acids. Trimming removed 4 bases at V and 5 bases at J, with 12 bases between.

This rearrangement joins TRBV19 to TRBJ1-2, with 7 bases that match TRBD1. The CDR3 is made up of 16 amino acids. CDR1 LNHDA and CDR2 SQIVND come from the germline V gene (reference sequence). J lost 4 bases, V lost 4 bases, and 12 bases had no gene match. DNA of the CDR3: TGTGCCAGTAGTACAAAAGGGACAGCTCGTGGCTATGGCTACACCTTC. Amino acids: CASSTKGTARGYGYTF.

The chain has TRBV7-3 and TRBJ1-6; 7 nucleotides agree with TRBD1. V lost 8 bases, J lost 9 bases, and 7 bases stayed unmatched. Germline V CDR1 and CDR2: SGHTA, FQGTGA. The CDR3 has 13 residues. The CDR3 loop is CASARQGGSPLHF. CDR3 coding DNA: TGTGCCAGCGCTAGACAGGGCGGTTCACCCCTCCACTTT.

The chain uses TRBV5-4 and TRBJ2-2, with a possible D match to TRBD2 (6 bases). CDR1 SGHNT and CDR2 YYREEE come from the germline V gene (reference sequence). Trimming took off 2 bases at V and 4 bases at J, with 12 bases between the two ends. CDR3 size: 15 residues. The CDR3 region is CASSFGRNPTGELFF. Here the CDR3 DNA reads TGTGCCAGCAGCTTCGGGAGAAACCCCACCGGGGAGCTGTTTTTT. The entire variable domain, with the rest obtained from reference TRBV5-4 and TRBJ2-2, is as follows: ETGVTQSPTHLIKTRGQQVTLRCSSQSGHNTVSWYQQALGQGPQFIFQYYREEENGRGNFPPRFSGLQFPNYSSELNVNALELDDSALYLCASSFGRNPTGELFFGEGSRLTVL.

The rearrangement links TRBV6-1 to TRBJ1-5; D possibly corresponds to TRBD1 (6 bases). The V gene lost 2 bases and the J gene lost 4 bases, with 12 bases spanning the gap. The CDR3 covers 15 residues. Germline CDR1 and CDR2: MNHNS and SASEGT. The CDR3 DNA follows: TGTGCCAGCAGTGAATTAGGGGGAGGGAATCAGCCCCAGCATTTT. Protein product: CASSELGGGNQPQHF.

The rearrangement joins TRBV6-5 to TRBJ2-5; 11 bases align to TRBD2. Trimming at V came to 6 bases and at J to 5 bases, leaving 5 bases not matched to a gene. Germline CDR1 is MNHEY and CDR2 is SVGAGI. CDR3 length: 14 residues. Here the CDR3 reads CASSSGLAAETQYF. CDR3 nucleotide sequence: TGTGCCAGCAGCTCGGGACTAGCGGCCGAGACCCAGTACTTC.

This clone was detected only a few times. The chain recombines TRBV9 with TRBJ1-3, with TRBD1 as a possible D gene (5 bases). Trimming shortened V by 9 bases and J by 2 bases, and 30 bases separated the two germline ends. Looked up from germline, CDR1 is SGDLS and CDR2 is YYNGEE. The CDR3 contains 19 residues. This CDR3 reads CATAWSCGRVIITGNTIYF. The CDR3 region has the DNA TGTGCCACCGCTTGGTCTTGCGGCAGGGTGATAATAACTGGAAACACCATATATTTT.

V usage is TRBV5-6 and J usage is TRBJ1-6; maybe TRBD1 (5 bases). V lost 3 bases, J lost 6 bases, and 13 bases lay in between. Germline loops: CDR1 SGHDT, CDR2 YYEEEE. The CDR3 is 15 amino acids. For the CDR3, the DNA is TGTGCCAGCAGCTGGGGGGGTACGAGTAATTCACCCCTCCACTTT. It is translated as CASSWGGTSNSPLHF.

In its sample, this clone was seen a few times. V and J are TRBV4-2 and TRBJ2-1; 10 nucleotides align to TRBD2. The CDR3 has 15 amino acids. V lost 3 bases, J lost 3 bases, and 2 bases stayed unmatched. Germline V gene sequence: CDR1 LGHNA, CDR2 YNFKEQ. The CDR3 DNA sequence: TGTGCCAGCAGCCACAGACTAGCGGGCTACAATGAGCAGTTCTTC. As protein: CASSHRLAGYNEQFF.

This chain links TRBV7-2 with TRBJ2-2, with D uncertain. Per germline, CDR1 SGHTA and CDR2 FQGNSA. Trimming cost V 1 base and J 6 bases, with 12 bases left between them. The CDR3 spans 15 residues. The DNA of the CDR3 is TGTGCCAGCAGCTTAGGTCTAACTTCATCCGGGGAGCTGTTTTTT. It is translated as CASSLGLTSSGELFF. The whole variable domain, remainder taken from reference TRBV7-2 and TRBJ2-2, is GAGVSQSPSNKVTEKGKDVELRCDPISGHTALYWYRQSLGQGLEFLIYFQGNSAPDKSGLPSDRFSAERTGGSVSTLTIQRTQQEDSAVYLCASSLGLTSSGELFFGEGSRLTVL.

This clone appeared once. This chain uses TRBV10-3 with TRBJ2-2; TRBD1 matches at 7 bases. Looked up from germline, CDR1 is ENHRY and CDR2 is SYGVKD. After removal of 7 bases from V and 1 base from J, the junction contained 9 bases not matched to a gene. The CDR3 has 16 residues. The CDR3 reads CAITGTGALNTGELFF. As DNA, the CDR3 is TGTGCCATCACCGGAACAGGGGCGTTGAACACCGGGGAGCTGTTTTTT.

CDR3 loop: CAISDDSSRKTQYF. For the CDR3, the DNA is TGTGCCATCAGTGACGACAGCAGTAGAAAGACCCAGTACTTC. The chain is built from TRBV10-3 and TRBJ2-5; D perhaps matches TRBD1 (5 bases). Deletions cut 3 bases from V and 6 bases from J, with 14 bases between. The CDR3 contains 14 residues. From germline, CDR1 is ENHRY and CDR2 SYGVKD.

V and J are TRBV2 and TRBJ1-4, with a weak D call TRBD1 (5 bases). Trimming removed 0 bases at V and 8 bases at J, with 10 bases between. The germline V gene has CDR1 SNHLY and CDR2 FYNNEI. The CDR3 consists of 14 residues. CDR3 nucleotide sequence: TGTGCCAGCAGTGAAGCGTTCCAGGGAGAAAAACTGTTTTTT. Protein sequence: CASSEAFQGEKLFF.

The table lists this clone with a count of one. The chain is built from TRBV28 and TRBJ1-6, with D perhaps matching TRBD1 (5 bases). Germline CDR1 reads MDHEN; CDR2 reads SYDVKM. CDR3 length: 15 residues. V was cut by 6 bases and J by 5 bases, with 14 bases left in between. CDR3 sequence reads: CASRARGVDNSPLHF. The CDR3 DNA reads TGTGCCAGCAGGGCCCGGGGGGTGGATAATTCACCCCTCCACTTT.

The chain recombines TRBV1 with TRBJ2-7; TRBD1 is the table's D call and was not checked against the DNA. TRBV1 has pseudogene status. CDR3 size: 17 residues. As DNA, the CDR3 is TGCACCAGCAGCCAGAGACTCGGGACAGGCACACCCTACGAGCAGTACGTC. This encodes CTSSQRLGTGTPYEQYV.

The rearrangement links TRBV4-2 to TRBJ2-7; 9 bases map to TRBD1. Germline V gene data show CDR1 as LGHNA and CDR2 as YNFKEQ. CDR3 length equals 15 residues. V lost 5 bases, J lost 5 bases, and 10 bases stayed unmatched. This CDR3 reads CASSTEQGAVNEQYF. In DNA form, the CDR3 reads TGTGCCAGCAGCACAGAACAGGGGGCTGTTAACGAGCAGTACTTC.

The CDR3 DNA is TGTGCCACCAGTGATTCCGCCTCTAGGGAAAAACTGTTTTTT. Residues: CATSDSASREKLFF. The chain has TRBV24-1 and TRBJ1-4; unclear D gene. The CDR3 is 14 residues long. V dropped 2 bases and J dropped 8 bases, with 11 bases sitting between them. Germline values: CDR1 KGHDR, CDR2 SFDVKD.

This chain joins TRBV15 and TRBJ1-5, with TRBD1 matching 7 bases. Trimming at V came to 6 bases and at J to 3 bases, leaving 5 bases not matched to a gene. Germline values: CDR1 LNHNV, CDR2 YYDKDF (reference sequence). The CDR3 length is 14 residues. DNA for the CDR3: TGTGCCACCAGGACAGGACAGGTCAATCAGCCCCAGCATTTT. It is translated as CATRTGQVNQPQHF.

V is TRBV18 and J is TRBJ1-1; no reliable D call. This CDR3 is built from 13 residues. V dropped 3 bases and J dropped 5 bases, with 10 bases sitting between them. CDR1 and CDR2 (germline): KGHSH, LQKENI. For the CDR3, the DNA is TGTGCCAGCTCACCCCTACCGAGGACTGAAGCTTTCTTT. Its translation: CASSPLPRTEAFF.

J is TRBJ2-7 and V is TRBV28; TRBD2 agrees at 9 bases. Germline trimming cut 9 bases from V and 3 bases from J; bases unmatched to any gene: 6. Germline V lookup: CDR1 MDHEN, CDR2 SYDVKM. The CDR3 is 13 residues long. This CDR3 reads CASRGGGDYEQYV. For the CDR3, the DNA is TGTGCCAGTCGAGGCGGGGGGGACTACGAGCAGTACGTC.

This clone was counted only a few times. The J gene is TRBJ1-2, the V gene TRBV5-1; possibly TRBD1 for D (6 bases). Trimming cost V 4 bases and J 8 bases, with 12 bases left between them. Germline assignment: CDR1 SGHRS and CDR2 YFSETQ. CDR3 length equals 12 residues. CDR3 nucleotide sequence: TGCGCCAGCAGCACGGGACAAACAGGCTACACCTTC. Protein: CASSTGQTGYTF.

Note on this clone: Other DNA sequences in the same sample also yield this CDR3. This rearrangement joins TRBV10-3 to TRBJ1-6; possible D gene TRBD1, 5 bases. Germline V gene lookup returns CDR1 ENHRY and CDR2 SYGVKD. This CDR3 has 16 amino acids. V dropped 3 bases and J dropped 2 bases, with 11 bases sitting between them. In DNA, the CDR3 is TGTGCCATCAGTGACGAGCCAGGGACCTATAATTCACCCCTCCACTTT. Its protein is CAISDEPGTYNSPLHF.

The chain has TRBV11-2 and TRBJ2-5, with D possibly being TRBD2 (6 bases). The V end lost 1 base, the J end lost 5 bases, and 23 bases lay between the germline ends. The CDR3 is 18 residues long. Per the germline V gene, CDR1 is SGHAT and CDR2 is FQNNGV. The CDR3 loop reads CASSLARGGELLMETQYF. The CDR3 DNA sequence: TGTGCCAGCAGCTTAGCCCGTGGCGGGGAATTGTTAATGGAGACCCAGTACTTC.

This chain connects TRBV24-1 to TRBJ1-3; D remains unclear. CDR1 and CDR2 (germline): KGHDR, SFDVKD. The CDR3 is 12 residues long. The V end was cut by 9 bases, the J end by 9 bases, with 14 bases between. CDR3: CATVIRGSTIYF. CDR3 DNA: TGTGCCACCGTTATCCGTGGCAGCACCATATATTTT.